Listed here are 28 T cell receptor beta chains from one sample, sequenced in a study of shared clonotypes between healthy human individuals. TCRdb's copy holds only in-frame clones and misses some; the assay was immunoSEQ multiplex PCR. The sample contains roughly 1,600,000 clones, roughly 98.5% of which appear only once. The source material was naive CD4+ T cells sorted from blood. Subset reported: CD45RA+ positively selected. Every receptor here comes from a man aged 30 to 39 in good health.

The chain recombines TRBV7-2 with TRBJ1-4; 10 bases align to TRBD1. V gave up 5 bases and J gave up 6 bases; unmatched junction bases: 9. The CDR3 covers 16 residues. Looked up from germline, CDR1 is SGHTA and CDR2 is FQGNSA. The CDR3 DNA reads as TGTGCCAGCAGCAGAGACAGGGGGCCGGGGGATGAAAAACTGTTTTTT. It codes for CASSRDRGPGDEKLFF.

The CDR3 DNA sequence: TGTGCCAGCCTCTCTCTTCCAGGGTACACCGGGGAGCTGTTTTTT. Protein product: CASLSLPGYTGELFF. The chain has TRBV11-2 and TRBJ2-2; a possible D gene is TRBD1 (5 bases). The germline V gene has CDR1 SGHAT and CDR2 FQNNGV. The germline V and J ends were trimmed by 8 bases and 3 bases, with 16 bases remaining between them. This CDR3 is 15 amino acids long.

This chain uses TRBV28 with TRBJ1-5, with D tentatively TRBD1 (5 bases). V was trimmed by 9 bases and J by 5 bases, leaving 8 bases between them. Germline CDR1 MDHEN, CDR2 SYDVKM. This CDR3 contains 11 residues. The CDR3 region has the DNA TGTGCCAGTGGGGACCATCAGCCCCAGCATTTT. This codes for CASGDHQPQHF.

The chain combines TRBV5-1 with TRBJ2-3, with TRBD1 matching over 11 bases. This CDR3 has 16 amino acids. From germline, CDR1 is SGHRS and CDR2 YFSETQ. Trimming at V came to 3 bases and at J to 3 bases, leaving 6 bases not matched to a gene. The DNA for the CDR3 is TGCGCCAGCAGCTACGGACAGGGGGCCTCAACAGATACGCAGTATTTT. It codes for CASSYGQGASTDTQYF.

This sequence joins TRBV9 and TRBJ2-3; D is perhaps TRBD1 or TRBD2 (7 bases each). Trimming left V 1 base short and J 3 bases short, with 21 bases between. Germline-derived CDR1 and CDR2 are SGDLS and YYNGEE. The CDR3 extends over 18 amino acids. CDR3 sequence (DNA): TGTGCCAGCAGCGTAAGGCTGGGGAGGGGGCAAGATACAGATACGCAGTATTTT. Its translation: CASSVRLGRGQDTDTQYF.

The gene calls are TRBV11-2 and TRBJ2-2; D might be TRBD1 (5 bases). This CDR3 is built from 16 residues. Germline CDR1 is SGHAT and CDR2 is FQNNGV. V lost 7 bases, J lost 0 bases, and 15 bases lay in between. CDR3 amino acids: CASTLRGEANTGELFF. The CDR3 coding sequence is TGTGCCAGCACACTTAGGGGCGAGGCGAACACCGGGGAGCTGTTTTTT. Full variable domain (outside the CDR3, taken from reference TRBV11-2 and TRBJ2-2): EAGVAQSPRYKIIEKRQSVAFWCNPISGHATLYWYQQILGQGPKLLIQFQNNGVVDDSQLPKDRFSAERLKGVDSTLKIQPAKLEDSAVYLCASTLRGEANTGELFFGEGSRLTVL.

This clone was seen more than once but under ten times. For the CDR3, the DNA is TGTGCCACCAGCAGAGCGACAGGGTCGAATGAGCAGTTCTTC. Its translation: CATSRATGSNEQFF. The V call is TRBV15, the J call TRBJ2-1; 7 bases fit TRBD1. Looked up from germline, CDR1 is LNHNV and CDR2 is YYDKDF (reference sequence). Trimming removed 1 base from V and 7 bases from J; junction bases left unmatched: 4. This CDR3 has 14 residues.

The chain links TRBV5-1 to TRBJ2-3, with 7 bases aligning to TRBD2. J was trimmed by 3 bases and V by 4 bases; bases with no gene match: 11. The germline gives CDR1 SGHRS, CDR2 YFSETQ. The CDR3 covers 16 residues. The CDR3 region is CASSPRKGGDTDTQYF. The CDR3 region has the DNA TGCGCCAGCAGCCCGAGAAAGGGAGGGGATACAGATACGCAGTATTTT.

The chain joins TRBV18 to TRBJ2-7, with D tentatively TRBD2 (7 bases). V dropped 2 bases and J dropped 2 bases, with 13 bases sitting between them. CDR1 is KGHSH and CDR2 is LQKENI in the germline V gene. This CDR3 has 15 amino acids. The CDR3 region is CASSPKAGATYEQYF. The CDR3 DNA reads as TGTGCCAGCTCACCAAAGGCGGGGGCTACCTACGAGCAGTACTTC. Variable domain in full (rest from reference TRBV18 and TRBJ2-7): NAGVMQNPRHLVRRRGQEARLRCSPMKGHSHVYWYRQLPEEGLKFMVYLQKENIIDESGMPKERFSAEFPKEGPSILRIQQVVRGDSAAYFCASSPKAGATYEQYFGPGTRLTVT.

The chain is built from TRBV6-5 and TRBJ1-1; D is unresolved. Looked up from germline, CDR1 is MNHEY and CDR2 is SVGAGI. Trimming pared 7 bases from V and 0 bases from J, leaving 12 bases between. This CDR3 is built from 14 residues. In nucleotides, the CDR3 is TGTGCCAGCATATCAGTCTTGATGAACACTGAAGCTTTCTTT. It specifies CASISVLMNTEAFF.

Of note for this clone: Other DNA sequences within the sample encode an identical CDR3. V and J are TRBV25-1 and TRBJ2-7; D gene uncertain. Deletions cut 3 bases from V and 3 bases from J, with 6 bases between. This CDR3 spans 12 amino acids. Germline CDR1 is MGHDK and CDR2 is SYGVNS. The CDR3 nucleotides are TGTGCCAGCAGTGATTTGGTCTACGAGCAGTACTTC. Translating gives CASSDLVYEQYF.

The chain employs TRBV5-1 and TRBJ2-7, with 10 bases fitting TRBD1. The CDR3 is 15 amino acids. V shed 3 bases and J 2 bases; nucleotides not matched to a gene: 5. Germline CDR1 is SGHRS and CDR2 is YFSETQ. CDR3 DNA: TGCGCCAGCAGCTCCGCCGGGACAGGGGCCTACGAGCAGTACTTC. It is translated as CASSSAGTGAYEQYF. The full variable domain, in which reference TRBV5-1 and TRBJ2-7 provide the parts outside the CDR3, is KAGVTQTPRYLIKTRGQQVTLSCSPISGHRSVSWYQQTPGQGLQFLFEYFSETQRNKGNFPGRFSGRQFSNSRSEMNVSTLELGDSALYLCASSSAGTGAYEQYFGPGTRLTVT.

This chain connects TRBV5-1 to TRBJ2-7; 7 bases are shared with TRBD2. The CDR3 sequence is 14 residues long. Germline trimming cut 2 bases from V and 3 bases from J; bases unmatched to any gene: 5. The V gene's germline CDR1 is SGHRS and CDR2 YFSETQ. CDR3: CASSFSQRDYEQYF. The CDR3 bases are TGCGCCAGCAGCTTTAGCCAGCGGGACTACGAGCAGTACTTC.

This chain joins TRBV5-6 and TRBJ2-7; 8 nucleotides match TRBD2. Per the germline V gene, CDR1 is SGHDT and CDR2 is YYEEEE. V lost 5 bases, J lost 0 bases, and 4 bases stayed unmatched. The CDR3 loop spans 14 amino acids. CDR3 protein: CASRQAGDSYEQYF. The DNA of the CDR3 is TGTGCCAGCAGACAAGCGGGAGACTCCTACGAGCAGTACTTC.

The CDR3, as DNA: TGCGCCAGCAGCTTGGCTAGCGGGAGTGTAGATACGCAGTATTTT. Its translation: CASSLASGSVDTQYF. The V gene is TRBV5-1, the J gene TRBJ2-3, with 10 bases aligning to TRBD2. Germline trimming cut 0 bases from V and 5 bases from J; bases unmatched to any gene: 3. This CDR3 is 15 amino acids long. Germline V gene sequence: CDR1 SGHRS, CDR2 YFSETQ.

This clone was seen only once. The chain combines TRBV6-4 with TRBJ2-5, with 11 bases that match TRBD1. There are 16 residues in the CDR3. Germline CDR1 MRHNA, CDR2 SNTAGT. J gave up 3 bases and V 7 bases, and 10 bases lay outside the gene matches. The CDR3 nucleotides read TGTGCCAGCACCCAACGGACAGGGGGCAAGGAAGAGACCCAGTACTTC. The encoded protein is CASTQRTGGKEETQYF.

The V gene is TRBV7-6, the J gene TRBJ2-2; maybe TRBD1 (8 bases). The V and J ends lost 9 bases and 6 bases respectively, with 17 bases between them. Germline V lookup: CDR1 SGHVS, CDR2 FNYEAQ. The CDR3 contains 14 residues. The CDR3 DNA reads TGTGCCAGTAGAGGACAGGGAGGGGCCGGGGAGCTGTTTTTT. This sequence encodes CASRGQGGAGELFF. Full variable domain (rest looked up from reference TRBV7-6 and TRBJ2-2): GAGVSQSPRYKVTKRGQDVALRCDPISGHVSLYWYRQALGQGPEFLTYFNYEAQQDKSGLPNDRFSAERPEGSISTLTIQRTEQRDSAMYRCASRGQGGAGELFFGEGSRLTVL.

The chain links TRBV5-4 to TRBJ2-1; 9 nucleotides line up with TRBD1. This CDR3 is built from 16 residues. V dropped 1 base and J dropped 6; count of bases not matched to a gene: 8. The germline V gene has CDR1 SGHNT and CDR2 YYREEE (reference sequence). CDR3 nucleotide sequence: TGTGCCAGCAGCTTGAAGGGACAGGGTCTGCTCAATGAGCAGTTCTTC. It translates to CASSLKGQGLLNEQFF.

V is TRBV18 and J is TRBJ2-3; 9 bases fit TRBD1. Germline V gene sequence: CDR1 KGHSH, CDR2 LQKENI. The CDR3 is made up of 20 amino acids. The trim removed 4 bases at V and 0 bases at J, leaving 17 bases unmatched. The chain's CDR3 is CASSLILWTGDSLSTDTQYF. The DNA for the CDR3 is TGTGCCAGCTCACTGATACTTTGGACAGGGGACTCCCTAAGCACAGATACGCAGTATTTT.

CDR3 sequence: CASSLQQSTYNEQFF. In DNA, the CDR3 is TGTGCCAGCTCACTGCAGCAATCCACCTACAATGAGCAGTTCTTC. The V and J genes are TRBV18 and TRBJ2-1; unclear D gene. The CDR3 length is 15 residues. The germline CDR1 and CDR2 sequences are KGHSH and LQKENI. The V end was cut by 4 bases, the J end by 2 bases, with 12 bases between.

J is TRBJ1-5 and V is TRBV5-4; D unresolved. This CDR3 comprises 14 residues. The germline V and J ends were trimmed by 4 bases and 6 bases, with 14 bases remaining between them. Per germline, CDR1 SGHNT and CDR2 YYREEE (reference sequence). CDR3 in amino acids: CASSRGDTSQPQHF. The CDR3 DNA is TGTGCCAGCAGCCGGGGAGACACTTCTCAGCCCCAGCATTTT.

This chain links TRBV15 with TRBJ1-2; no firm D call. With 5 bases removed from V and 3 bases from J, the gap between germline ends came to 16 bases. This CDR3 is built from 15 residues. Germline V gene data show CDR1 as LNHNV and CDR2 as YYDKDF (reference sequence). CDR3 amino acids: CATSVREGIDYGYTF. The DNA of the CDR3 is TGTGCCACCAGCGTTAGAGAGGGTATAGACTATGGCTACACCTTC.

The V call is TRBV2, the J call TRBJ2-1, with 8 bases matching TRBD2. This CDR3 is built from 14 residues. V lost 11 bases and J lost 4; bases outside the gene matches: 10. The germline V gene encodes CDR1 SNHLY and CDR2 FYNNEI. The CDR3 region is CARTGSGGYNEQFF. CDR3 DNA: TGTGCCCGCACCGGGAGCGGGGGATACAATGAGCAGTTCTTC.

As concerns this clone: Other nucleotide sequences from this sample produce the same CDR3. This CDR3 is CASSVEGTNTGELFF. The CDR3 nucleotides read TGTGCCAGCAGCGTAGAAGGGACTAACACCGGGGAGCTGTTTTTT. This chain joins TRBV9 and TRBJ2-2; possibly TRBD2 for D (6 bases). The CDR3 extends over 15 amino acids. V shed 0 bases and J shed 2 bases, with 8 bases lying between them. Germline V gene sequence: CDR1 SGDLS, CDR2 YYNGEE. The full variable domain, rest sourced from reference TRBV9 and TRBJ2-2, is DSGVTQTPKHLITATGQRVTLRCSPRSGDLSVYWYQQSLDQGLQFLIQYYNGEERAKGNILERFSAQQFPDLHSELNLSSLELGDSALYFCASSVEGTNTGELFFGEGSRLTVL.

The genes are TRBV6-4 and TRBJ1-4, with D possibly TRBD1 on 5 matching bases. V lost 6 bases and J lost 2, with 13 bases in between. This CDR3 has 15 amino acids. Germline V gene lookup returns CDR1 MRHNA and CDR2 SNTAGT. The CDR3 spells CASSPRGGTNEKLFF. In DNA form, the CDR3 reads TGTGCCAGCAGCCCAAGGGGTGGCACTAATGAAAAACTGTTTTTT.

This clone was seen once. This sequence joins TRBV6-6 and TRBJ2-2, with TRBD2 matching 12 bases. In germline, CDR1 is MNHNY, CDR2 SVGAGI (reference sequence). The V and J ends lost 7 bases and 9 bases, in that order; junction bases with no gene match: 6. The CDR3 loop spans 14 amino acids. For the CDR3, the DNA is TGTGCCAGCAAACTAGCGGGAGGACACAGGGAGCTGTTTTTT. Protein: CASKLAGGHRELFF.

This clone was recorded only once. V is TRBV5-4 and J is TRBJ2-2, with D possibly being TRBD1 (6 bases). The CDR3 spans 15 residues. V gave up 4 bases and J gave up 2 bases, with 12 bases separating them. The germline V gene has CDR1 SGHNT and CDR2 YYREEE (reference sequence). The DNA of the CDR3 is TGTGCCAGCAGCCAAGGACAGCCTAACACCGGGGAGCTGTTTTTT. Translating gives CASSQGQPNTGELFF.

This rearrangement joins TRBV7-9 to TRBJ2-5; 7 bases line up with TRBD1. CDR3 length: 14 amino acids. Trimming at V came to 0 bases and at J to 3 bases, leaving 1 base not matched to a gene. Germline values: CDR1 SEHNR, CDR2 FQNEAQ (reference sequence). The CDR3 sequence: CASSLAGTEETQYF. As DNA, the CDR3 is TGTGCCAGCAGCTTAGCGGGGACAGAAGAGACCCAGTACTTC.